Listed below are T cell receptor beta chains from one sample, sequenced in a study of spatial heterogeneity in lung cancer. A single record per CDR3 protein comes from TCRdb applying MiXCR to the 5' RACE reads. The sample contains roughly 100,000 distinct CDR3 sequences, 7.5% to 10% of which appear only once. The source was PBMCs, collected at surgery. The receptors derive from a male donor with early-stage non-small cell lung cancer. CDR3s include the opening cysteine and the closing phenylalanine or tryptophan. Fields, in order: J gene, D gene, V gene, CDR3 protein. The D gene is left open where the match is weak.

J gene: TRBJ2-7
D gene: .
V gene: TRBV6-6
CDR3 protein: CASSYSEGSYEQYF

J gene: TRBJ2-1
D gene: .
V gene: TRBV12-3/TRBV12-4
CDR3 protein: CASSLWTFENEQFF

J gene: TRBJ2-6
D gene: TRBD1
V gene: TRBV20-1
CDR3 protein: CSARDPTGYSGANVLTF

J gene: TRBJ2-3
D gene: .
V gene: TRBV29-1
CDR3 protein: CSVVLHTTDTQYF

J gene: TRBJ2-7
D gene: TRBD1
V gene: TRBV5-1
CDR3 protein: CASSLVSGGAEQYF

J gene: TRBJ2-1
D gene: .
V gene: TRBV24-1
CDR3 protein: CATSDLNGARPEQFF

J gene: TRBJ2-3
D gene: .
V gene: TRBV7-2
CDR3 protein: CASSLLPAPDTQYF

J gene: TRBJ2-5
D gene: TRBD1
V gene: TRBV15
CDR3 protein: CATSEHPGQDPETQYF

J gene: TRBJ2-5
D gene: TRBD2
V gene: TRBV7-6
CDR3 protein: CASSLAPAGTSGGLQETQYF

J gene: TRBJ2-1
D gene: TRBD2
V gene: TRBV30
CDR3 protein: CAWSLGGLAVEQFF

J gene: TRBJ2-1
D gene: .
V gene: TRBV28
CDR3 protein: CAASRPKGEQFF

J gene: TRBJ2-7
D gene: .
V gene: TRBV2
CDR3 protein: CASSEAEYNEQYF

J gene: TRBJ2-1
D gene: .
V gene: TRBV12-3/TRBV12-4
CDR3 protein: CASSLGQRRYNEQFF

J gene: TRBJ2-1
D gene: .
V gene: TRBV7-2
CDR3 protein: CASSFGQGTTYNEQFF

J gene: TRBJ2-7
D gene: .
V gene: TRBV6-5
CDR3 protein: CASSYFPPSALTYEQYF

J gene: TRBJ2-2
D gene: .
V gene: TRBV18
CDR3 protein: CASSTGANTGELFF

J gene: TRBJ1-4
D gene: TRBD1
V gene: TRBV6-6
CDR3 protein: CASSYPYLKTGGLSNEKLFF

J gene: TRBJ2-7
D gene: TRBD2
V gene: TRBV4-3
CDR3 protein: CASSQDLTSGSYEQYF

J gene: TRBJ2-5
D gene: .
V gene: TRBV29-1
CDR3 protein: CSVGGPGKETQYF

J gene: TRBJ2-3
D gene: TRBD1
V gene: TRBV2
CDR3 protein: CASSPGQGADTQYF

J gene: TRBJ2-1
D gene: TRBD2
V gene: TRBV6-2/TRBV6-3
CDR3 protein: CASSLRLAGEFYEQFF

J gene: TRBJ1-3
D gene: .
V gene: TRBV11-2
CDR3 protein: CASSSSAFLSGNTIYF

J gene: TRBJ2-3
D gene: .
V gene: TRBV9
CDR3 protein: CASSVAPALADTQYF

J gene: TRBJ2-1
D gene: .
V gene: TRBV5-1
CDR3 protein: CASSLSSGRYNEQFF

J gene: TRBJ1-5
D gene: .
V gene: TRBV7-2
CDR3 protein: CASSLTGRRGNQPQHF

J gene: TRBJ2-2
D gene: .
V gene: TRBV5-1
CDR3 protein: CASSLGQRANTGELFF

J gene: TRBJ1-1
D gene: .
V gene: TRBV7-2
CDR3 protein: CASSVSAGLNTEAFF

J gene: TRBJ2-1
D gene: .
V gene: TRBV7-2
CDR3 protein: CASSLAASPSYNEQFF

J gene: TRBJ2-2
D gene: TRBD1
V gene: TRBV10-3
CDR3 protein: CAIRSGQGATAGELFF

J gene: TRBJ1-2
D gene: .
V gene: TRBV20-1
CDR3 protein: CSATSQGRDYGYTF

J gene: TRBJ2-5
D gene: .
V gene: TRBV4-1
CDR3 protein: CASSQEFGFPQYF

J gene: TRBJ2-3
D gene: .
V gene: TRBV5-5
CDR3 protein: CASSLAAADTQYF

J gene: TRBJ2-3
D gene: TRBD1
V gene: TRBV28
CDR3 protein: CASRPSSTGNTDTQYF

J gene: TRBJ1-1
D gene: .
V gene: TRBV28
CDR3 protein: CASRRGTEAFF

J gene: TRBJ2-7
D gene: TRBD1
V gene: TRBV27
CDR3 protein: CASSFRDRHYEQYF

J gene: TRBJ1-5
D gene: .
V gene: TRBV6-1
CDR3 protein: CASSEPRVSNQPQHF

J gene: TRBJ1-6
D gene: .
V gene: TRBV5-6
CDR3 protein: CASSLMPVGPLHF

J gene: TRBJ2-7
D gene: .
V gene: TRBV14
CDR3 protein: CASSQRNSYEQYF

J gene: TRBJ2-5
D gene: TRBD2
V gene: TRBV7-6
CDR3 protein: CASSVQGTGPGTRETQYF

J gene: TRBJ2-1
D gene: .
V gene: TRBV29-1
CDR3 protein: CSVDHLYSYNEQFF

J gene: TRBJ1-6
D gene: .
V gene: TRBV5-1
CDR3 protein: CASSLESNSPLHF